Listed here is a single T cell receptor beta chain. The data are from a study of cytomegalovirus exposure and HLA in healthy donors. PCR was performed using 60 Vbeta and 13 Jbeta primers. TCRdb's table, derived via immunoSEQ multiplex PCR, lists solely in-frame clones and lacks some. The data contain 85,000 to 100,000 clones, approximately 90% of them singletons. Trimming took 3 bases from V and 8 from J; bases not matched to a gene: 10. In germline, CDR1 is SGHRS, CDR2 YFSETQ. The CDR3 runs 14 residues. The sample consisted of PBMCs. V is TRBV5-1 and J is TRBJ1-1, with TRBD1 identical over 7 bases. This sequence was found in a man between 18 and 35 years old in good health and CMV-seronegative. The DNA of the CDR3 is TGCGCCAGCAGCTCGGTCGAGAGGACAGGCGAAGCTTTCTTT. Residues: CASSSVERTGEAFF. Variable domain in full (rest from reference TRBV5-1 and TRBJ1-1): KAGVTQTPRYLIKTRGQQVTLSCSPISGHRSVSWYQQTPGQGLQFLFEYFSETQRNKGNFPGRFSGRQFSNSRSEMNVSTLELGDSALYLCASSSVERTGEAFFGQGTRLTVV.